A selection of T cell receptor beta chains follows, all from one sample in a study of cytomegalovirus exposure and HLA in healthy donors. Method: immunoSEQ multiplex PCR; TCRdb's copy keeps in-frame clones and lacks some. In the table there are over 65,000 clones, roughly 77% of which are singletons. Material: PBMCs. The receptor set was obtained from a woman in her thirties or forties in good health and CMV-seropositive. The conserved cysteine and the conserved F or W are not part of the CDR3 here. A clone size is listed for some rows: how often the clone was seen (once, few, many), or a class if it is expanded.

j_call clone_size v_call cdr3_aa
TRBJ1-1 - TRBV5-8 ASSRGTGSYMNTEAF
TRBJ1-1 - TRBV6-5 ASSARGQRNTEAF
TRBJ2-7 - TRBV5-5 ASSLPGGNEQY
TRBJ1-1 - TRBV27 ASSLGQGKAF
TRBJ2-7 - TRBV11-2 ASSLSSGHYEQY
TRBJ2-7 few TRBV4-2 ASSRLAGGNLISSKY
TRBJ1-2 - TRBV27 ASSRGFSNYGYT
TRBJ1-5 - TRBV5-7 ASSLDSISQPQH
- - TRBV19 ASSITGGVYEQY
TRBJ2-1 - TRBV4-3 ASSQEIGGTPTYNEQF
TRBJ2-1 once TRBV5-1 ASSLLPGGLGINEQF
TRBJ2-7 few TRBV10-2 ASSDPGSSKSYEQY
TRBJ2-7 once TRBV9 ASSVYLTPKTGEQY
TRBJ1-2 - TRBV13 ASSPPANYGYT
TRBJ2-7 - TRBV4-1 ASSQDGQGSYEQY
TRBJ2-1 - TRBV4-2 ASSQDGVSGGFDEQF
TRBJ2-1 - TRBV27 ASSLTGVYNEQF
TRBJ1-1 once TRBV10-2 ASSDMGQANTEAF
TRBJ2-3 - TRBV27 ASRRIAGGYSTDTQY
TRBJ1-3 few TRBV11-1 ASSSPGQVSGNTIY
TRBJ1-5 - TRBV11-2 ASSLEAGVNQPQH
TRBJ2-2 - TRBV13 ASSSYTGELF
TRBJ1-2 - TRBV28 ASSYSGTPMDYGYT
TRBJ2-7 - TRBV5-5 ASSTGTDYEQY
TRBJ1-2 few TRBV30 AWSSSSDRGYGYT
TRBJ2-2 - TRBV7-9 ASSPFRVGTGELF
TRBJ2-5 - TRBV2 ASSPRDFQETQY
TRBJ1-5 - TRBV19 ATKPRQYSNQPQH
TRBJ1-5 - TRBV6-1 ASSEFSVPLNQPQH
TRBJ2-3 - TRBV4-1 ASSADQRKADTQY
TRBJ2-4 - TRBV29-1 SVAGQVGKNIQY
TRBJ1-1 - TRBV15 ATSSPQGMNTEAF
TRBJ2-7 - TRBV30 AWSRKTGHEQY
TRBJ2-7 - TRBV5-8 ASREDRGSSYEQY
TRBJ2-5 - TRBV19 ASRDRGQETQY
TRBJ2-7 - TRBV28 AIQGSLYEQY
TRBJ1-1 - TRBV5-1 ASSLAGTGLNTEAF
TRBJ1-1 - TRBV6-5 ASGQGVTEAF
TRBJ2-7 - TRBV19 ASSRTLIDRGQTYEQY
TRBJ1-1 few TRBV4-3 ASSQRQVNTEAF
- - TRBV6-5 ASSRQGSYEQY
TRBJ2-6 - TRBV27 ASSAGRRSSGANVLT
TRBJ2-1 - TRBV5-6 ASSLVGQGVYNEQF
TRBJ2-7 - TRBV27 ASSLYGVGYEQY
- - TRBV6-5 ASRPNRGKAYEQY